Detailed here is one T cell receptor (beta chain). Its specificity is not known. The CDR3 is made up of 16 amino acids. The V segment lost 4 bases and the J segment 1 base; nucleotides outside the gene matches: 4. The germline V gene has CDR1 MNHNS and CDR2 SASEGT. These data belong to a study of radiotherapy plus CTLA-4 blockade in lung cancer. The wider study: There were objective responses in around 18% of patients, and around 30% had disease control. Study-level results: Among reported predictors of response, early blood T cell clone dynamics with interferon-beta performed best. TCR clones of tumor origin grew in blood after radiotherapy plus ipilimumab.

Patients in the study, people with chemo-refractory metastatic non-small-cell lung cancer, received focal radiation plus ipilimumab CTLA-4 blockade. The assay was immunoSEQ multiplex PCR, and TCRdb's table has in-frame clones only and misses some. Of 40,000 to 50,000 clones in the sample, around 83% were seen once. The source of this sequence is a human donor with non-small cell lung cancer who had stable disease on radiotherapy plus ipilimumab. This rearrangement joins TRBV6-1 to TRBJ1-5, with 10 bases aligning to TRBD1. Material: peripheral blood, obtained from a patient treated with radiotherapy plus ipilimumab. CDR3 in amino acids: CASSGQGAKSNQPQHF. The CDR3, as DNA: TGTGCCAGCAGTGGACAGGGGGCGAAAAGCAATCAGCCCCAGCATTTT.